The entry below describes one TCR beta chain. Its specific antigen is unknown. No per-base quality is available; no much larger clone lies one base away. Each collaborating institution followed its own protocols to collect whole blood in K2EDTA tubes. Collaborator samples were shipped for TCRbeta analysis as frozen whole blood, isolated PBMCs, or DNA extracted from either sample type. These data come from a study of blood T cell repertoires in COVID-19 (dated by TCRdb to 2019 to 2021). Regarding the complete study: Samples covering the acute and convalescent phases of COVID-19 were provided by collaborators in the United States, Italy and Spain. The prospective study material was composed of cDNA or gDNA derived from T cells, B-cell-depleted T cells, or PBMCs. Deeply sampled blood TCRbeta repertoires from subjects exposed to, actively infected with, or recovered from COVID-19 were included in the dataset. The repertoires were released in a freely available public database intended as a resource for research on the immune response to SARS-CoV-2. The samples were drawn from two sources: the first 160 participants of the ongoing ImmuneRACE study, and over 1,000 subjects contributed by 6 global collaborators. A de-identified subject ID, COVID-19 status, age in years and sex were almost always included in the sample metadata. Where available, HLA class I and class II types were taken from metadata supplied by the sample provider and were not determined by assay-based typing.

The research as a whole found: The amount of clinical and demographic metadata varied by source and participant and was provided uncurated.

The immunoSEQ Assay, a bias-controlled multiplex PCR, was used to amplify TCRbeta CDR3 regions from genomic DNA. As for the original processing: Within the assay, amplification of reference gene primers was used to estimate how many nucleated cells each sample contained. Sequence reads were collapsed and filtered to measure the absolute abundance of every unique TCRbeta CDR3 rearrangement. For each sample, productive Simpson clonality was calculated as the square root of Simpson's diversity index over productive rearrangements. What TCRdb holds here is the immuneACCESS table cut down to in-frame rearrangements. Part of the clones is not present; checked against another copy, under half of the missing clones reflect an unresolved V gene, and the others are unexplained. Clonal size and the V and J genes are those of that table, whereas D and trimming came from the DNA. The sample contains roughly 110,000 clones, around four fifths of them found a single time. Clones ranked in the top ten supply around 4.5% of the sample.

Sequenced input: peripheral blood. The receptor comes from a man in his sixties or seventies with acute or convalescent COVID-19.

The CDR3 region has the sequence CASSDQPGQGGEQFF. In nucleotides, the sequence is TGTGCCAGCAGTGACCAACCGGGACAGGGTGGTGAGCAGTTCTTC. The chain is assembled from TRBV6-1 and TRBJ2-1; 9 of the junction bases match TRBD1. Measured from the cysteine to the phenylalanine, the CDR3 is 15 residues long. The only DNA kept is the CDR3, 45 bases in frame from the first base. V loses 3 bases at its end and J loses 9 bases; junction bases beyond the gene matches: 9. CDR1 and CDR2 are read off the germline V gene as MNHNS and SASEGT.